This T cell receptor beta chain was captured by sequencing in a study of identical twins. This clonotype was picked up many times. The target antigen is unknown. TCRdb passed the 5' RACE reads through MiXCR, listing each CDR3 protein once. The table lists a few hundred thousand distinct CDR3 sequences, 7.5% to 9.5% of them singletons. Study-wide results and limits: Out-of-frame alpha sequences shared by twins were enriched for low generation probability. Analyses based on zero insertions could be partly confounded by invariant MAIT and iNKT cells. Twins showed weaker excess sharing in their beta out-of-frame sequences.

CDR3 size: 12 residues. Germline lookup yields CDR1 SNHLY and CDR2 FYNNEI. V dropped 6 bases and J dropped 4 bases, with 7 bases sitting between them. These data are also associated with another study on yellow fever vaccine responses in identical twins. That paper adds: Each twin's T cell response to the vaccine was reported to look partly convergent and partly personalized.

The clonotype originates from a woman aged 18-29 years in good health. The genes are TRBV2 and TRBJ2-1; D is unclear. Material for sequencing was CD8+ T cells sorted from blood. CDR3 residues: CASRETYNEQFF. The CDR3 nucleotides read TGTGCCAGCAGAGAAACTTACAATGAGCAGTTCTTC.